Below, 21 T cell receptor beta chains from the same sample are listed, as sequenced in a study of T-cell memory formation after mild COVID-19. TCRdb called the 5' RACE reads again in MiXCR, with one record for every CDR3 protein. The table has hundreds of thousands of distinct CDR3 sequences, about a fifth seen once. The sequencing sample was made of PBMCs or a T cell subset sorted from them (not recorded which). The receptors shown here come from an adult woman who had mild COVID-19 (a few samples of this study predate the infection). Cell type and time point are not known.

This clonotype showed up just a few times. The chain has TRBV12-3 or TRBV12-4 and TRBJ1-1, with D possibly TRBD1 on 5 matching bases. There are 14 residues in the CDR3. V shed 5 bases and J shed 5 bases, with 15 bases lying between them. The CDR3 reads CASSLMGDGTEAFF. CDR3 bases: TGTGCCAGCAGTCTCATGGGGGATGGGACTGAAGCTTTCTTT.

This clonotype was picked up a small number of times. The gene calls are TRBV5-6 and TRBJ2-2; TRBD2 matches 12 bases. The junction had 7 bases not matched to a gene; V was cut back by 4 bases and J by 9 bases. CDR1 is SGHDT, CDR2 YYEEEE, per germline. The CDR3 spans 15 residues. The CDR3 DNA sequence: TGTGCCAGCAGCGCCGGGACTAGCGGGCACCGGGAGCTGTTTTTT. This encodes CASSAGTSGHRELFF.

This clonotype has only a few counts. The rearrangement uses TRBV5-1 and TRBJ1-6; TRBD1 aligns across 7 bases. Germline CDR1 SGHRS, CDR2 YFSETQ. The trim removed 4 bases at V and 5 bases at J, leaving 9 bases unmatched. The CDR3 is made up of 16 amino acids. CDR3 region: CASSVGQQSNNSPLHF. Here the CDR3 DNA reads TGCGCCAGCAGCGTGGGACAGCAGTCGAATAATTCACCCCTCCACTTT.

The sample holds a few counts of this clonotype. The rearrangement joins TRBV4-3 to TRBJ2-1; 13 positions agree with TRBD2. The junction had 5 bases not matched to a gene; V was cut back by 0 bases and J by 9 bases. The CDR3 is 16 amino acids. Germline CDR1 and CDR2: LGHNA and YSLEER. The CDR3 DNA reads TGCGCCAGCAGCCAAGATACTAGCGGGAGGGCCAGTGAGCAGTTCTTC. Translated, it gives CASSQDTSGRASEQFF.

The sample holds many counts of this clonotype. DNA for the CDR3: TGTGCCAGCTCCCTTCTAGCGGGAGAAGAGACCCAGTACTTC. Translated, it gives CASSLLAGEETQYF. The V gene is TRBV18, the J gene TRBJ2-5; 10 bases map to TRBD2. CDR1 is KGHSH and CDR2 is LQKENI in the germline V gene. The CDR3 spans 14 residues. Trimming removed 6 bases from V and 3 bases from J; junction bases left unmatched: 4.

The chain joins TRBV21-1 to TRBJ1-2; TRBD1 was called by the table and not checked on the DNA. TRBV21-1 is an annotated pseudogene. CDR3 length: 18 residues. The CDR3 DNA sequence: TGTGCCAGCAGCAAAGAGGTCGAGGGTTTGGACAACCCCTATGGCTACACCTTC. Its protein product is CASSKEVEGLDNPYGYTF.

The table lists this clonotype with a few counts. The gene calls are TRBV5-1 and TRBJ2-2; weak D call: TRBD1 (6 bases). V was clipped by 3 bases and J by 5 bases, with 11 bases between them. Germline loops: CDR1 SGHRS, CDR2 YFSETQ. This CDR3 is built from 14 residues. The CDR3 DNA reads TGCGCCAGCAGCTGGACAGAGATGACCGGGGAGCTGTTTTTT. This gives the protein CASSWTEMTGELFF.

This clonotype has only a few counts. V and J are TRBV5-1 and TRBJ2-7, with 9 bases fitting TRBD1. The germline V gene encodes CDR1 SGHRS and CDR2 YFSETQ. The ends lost 7 bases at V and 4 bases at J; junction bases unmatched: 21. The length of the CDR3 is 18 residues. CDR3 in amino acids: CASRALPGEDRGIYEQYF. The CDR3 bases are TGCGCCAGCCGAGCTTTACCCGGAGAGGACAGGGGAATTTACGAGCAGTACTTC.

This clonotype was counted between two and nine times. This sequence joins TRBV6-1 and TRBJ2-5; D is unclear. This CDR3 region has 15 residues. The V and J ends lost 2 bases and 0 bases respectively, with 10 bases between them. The V gene's germline CDR1 is MNHNS and CDR2 SASEGT. This CDR3 is CASSEPKSYQETQYF. CDR3 nucleotide sequence: TGTGCCAGCAGTGAACCGAAGTCGTACCAAGAGACCCAGTACTTC.

In its sample, this clonotype was seen many times. This chain links TRBV4-2 with TRBJ2-7; D gene ambiguous. Germline CDR1 LGHNA, CDR2 YNFKEQ. V shed 1 base and J shed 3 bases, with 10 bases lying between them. CDR3 length: 14 residues. The CDR3 region has the DNA TGTGCCAGCAGCCAAGGGGTCACTATCTACGAGCAGTACTTC. Its protein is CASSQGVTIYEQYF.

The gene calls are TRBV6-5 and TRBJ1-4; the D is unclear. V shed 8 bases and J shed 4 bases, with 14 bases lying between them. The V gene's germline CDR1 is MNHEY and CDR2 SVGAGI. The CDR3 has 14 amino acids. The CDR3: CASAETWDNEKLFF. CDR3 bases: TGTGCCAGCGCCGAGACATGGGATAATGAAAAACTGTTTTTT.

The chain employs TRBV29-1 and TRBJ1-1; D call uncertain. Trimming cost V 2 bases and J 1 base, with 8 bases left between them. The V gene's germline CDR1 is SQVTM and CDR2 ANQGSEA. CDR3 length: 13 amino acids. In DNA form, the CDR3 reads TGCAGCGTTGAAACAAGGAAGAACACTGAAGCTTTCTTT. Translating gives CSVETRKNTEAFF.

The rearrangement uses TRBV20-1 and TRBJ1-6; D not certain. Germline-derived CDR1 and CDR2 are DFQATT and SNEGSKA (reference sequence). This CDR3 contains 13 residues. The ends were cut back, 6 bases at V and 9 bases at J, with 15 bases in the middle. The CDR3 DNA reads TGCAGTGCGGGCGGCTCCGGTAGTTCACCCCTCCACTTT. Translated, it gives CSAGGSGSSPLHF.

The chain uses TRBV20-1 and TRBJ1-1; 11 bases match TRBD1. Germline V lookup: CDR1 DFQATT, CDR2 SNEGSKA (reference sequence). V lost 0 bases and J lost 5; bases outside the gene matches: 5. The CDR3 is made up of 15 amino acids. CDR3 in amino acids: CSARDTGTGGTEAFF. The CDR3 coding sequence is TGCAGTGCTAGAGATACGGGGACAGGGGGGACTGAAGCTTTCTTT.

V gene TRBV14 combines with J gene TRBJ2-7, with D hard to call. CDR3 length: 15 amino acids. Germline V CDR1 and CDR2: SGHDN, FVKESK. The germline V and J ends were trimmed by 0 bases and 4 bases, with 13 bases remaining between them. For the CDR3, the DNA is TGTGCCAGCAGCCAAGACAACAGTTCCCCGTACGAGCAGTACTTC. Translation gives CASSQDNSSPYEQYF.

The gene calls are TRBV29-1 and TRBJ2-2; 9 bases are a match to TRBD2. V was pared by 4 bases and J by 0 bases, with 15 bases of the junction left unmatched. Germline-derived CDR1 and CDR2 are SQVTM and ANQGSEA. The CDR3 totals 19 residues. In DNA form, the CDR3 reads TGCAGCGTTGGCTTTACTAGCGGGTTCTCCATCGCGAACACCGGGGAGCTGTTTTTT. Translated, it gives CSVGFTSGFSIANTGELFF.

This clonotype was seen a few times. The J gene is TRBJ2-7, the V gene TRBV3-1; 10 nucleotides match TRBD2. The CDR3 runs to 15 residues. V lost 4 bases to trimming and J lost 4 bases; unmatched junction nucleotides: 7. CDR1 and CDR2 (germline): LGHDT, YNNKEL (reference sequence). DNA of the CDR3: TGTGCCAGCAGCCGACAAAGCGGGGGGGCGTACGAGCAGTACTTC. Translation: CASSRQSGGAYEQYF.

This clonotype occurred a few times. V gene TRBV30 combines with J gene TRBJ1-1; D remains unclear. Germline values: CDR1 GTSNPN, CDR2 SVGIG (reference sequence). Trimming took off 3 bases at V and 1 base at J, with 6 bases between the two ends. The length of the CDR3 is 12 residues. CDR3 coding DNA: TGTGCCTGGAGCACGGAGAACACTGAAGCTTTCTTT. This encodes CAWSTENTEAFF.

The sample holds a few counts of this clonotype. CDR3 bases: TGCGCCAGCAGCACTGGACAGGTCTATGGCTACACCTTC. Its translation is CASSTGQVYGYTF. This chain links TRBV5-1 with TRBJ1-2; TRBD1 aligns across 7 bases. The J segment lost 4 bases and the V segment lost 4 bases, leaving 4 bases of the junction unmatched. Germline CDR1 reads SGHRS; CDR2 reads YFSETQ. The CDR3 is 13 residues long. The whole variable domain, filled in from reference TRBV5-1 and TRBJ1-2, reads KAGVTQTPRYLIKTRGQQVTLSCSPISGHRSVSWYQQTPGQGLQFLFEYFSETQRNKGNFPGRFSGRQFSNSRSEMNVSTLELGDSALYLCASSTGQVYGYTFGSGTRLTVV.

This clonotype came up a few times. The chain couples TRBV7-2 to TRBJ2-7; D uncertain. Trimming removed 2 bases at V and 3 bases at J, with 20 bases between. Looked up from germline, CDR1 is SGHTA and CDR2 is FQGNSA. The CDR3 length is 17 residues. The CDR3 DNA reads TGTGCCAGCAGCTTAAAGCCCCTAGGTGCGGCGAGCTACGAGCAGTACTTC. Amino acids: CASSLKPLGAASYEQYF.

This chain connects TRBV20-1 to TRBJ1-5, with 8 bases lining up with TRBD1. The V gene's germline CDR1 is DFQATT and CDR2 SNEGSKA (reference sequence). This CDR3 comprises 17 residues. The ends lost 6 bases at V and 0 bases at J; junction bases unmatched: 13. The CDR3 bases are TGCAGTGCAGGACGGACAGGGCTCCCACTTAGCAATCAGCCCCAGCATTTT. Translation: CSAGRTGLPLSNQPQHF.